This T cell receptor (beta chain) was obtained from a study of blood T cell repertoires in COVID-19. In the study overall: The United States, Italy and Spain were the sources of the acute and convalescent COVID-19 samples. T cells, B-cell-depleted T cells, or PBMCs provided the cDNA or gDNA that served as material.

Unmatched junction bases numbered 7, after V lost 7 bases and J lost 2 bases. Germline loops: CDR1 SQVTM, CDR2 ANQGSEA. This CDR3 spans 13 amino acids. Original methodology: Reference gene primers were amplified, and this amplification served to estimate nucleated cell counts. Data came from immunoSEQ multiplex PCR; TCRdb stores just in-frame clones and leaves some out. V and J calls plus clone size are reproduced from that table; the DNA served to infer D and trimming. Of 98,000 or so clones listed, about nine tenths are singletons. The TCR sequence derives from a human donor in a cohort sampled during active COVID-19. This chain connects TRBV29-1 to TRBJ2-5, with 7 positions matching TRBD1. The sequenced sample consisted of peripheral blood. The CDR3 loop reads CSAADRKQETQYF. In DNA form, the CDR3 reads TGCAGCGCCGCGGACAGGAAACAAGAGACCCAGTACTTC.